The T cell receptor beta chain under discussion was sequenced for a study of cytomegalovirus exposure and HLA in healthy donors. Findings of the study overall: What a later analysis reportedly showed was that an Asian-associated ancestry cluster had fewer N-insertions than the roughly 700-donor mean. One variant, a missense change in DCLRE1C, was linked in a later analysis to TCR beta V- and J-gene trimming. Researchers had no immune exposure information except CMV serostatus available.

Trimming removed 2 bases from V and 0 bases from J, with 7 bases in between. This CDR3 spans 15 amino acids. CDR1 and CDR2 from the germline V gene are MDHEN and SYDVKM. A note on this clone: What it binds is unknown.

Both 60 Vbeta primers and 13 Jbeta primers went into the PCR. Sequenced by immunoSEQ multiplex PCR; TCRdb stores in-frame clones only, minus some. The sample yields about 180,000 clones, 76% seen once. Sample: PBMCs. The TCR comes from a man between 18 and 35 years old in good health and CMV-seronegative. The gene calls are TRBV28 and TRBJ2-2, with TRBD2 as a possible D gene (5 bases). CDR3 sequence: CASSLDGANTGELFF. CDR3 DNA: TGTGCCAGCAGTTTAGACGGGGCGAACACCGGGGAGCTGTTTTTT.